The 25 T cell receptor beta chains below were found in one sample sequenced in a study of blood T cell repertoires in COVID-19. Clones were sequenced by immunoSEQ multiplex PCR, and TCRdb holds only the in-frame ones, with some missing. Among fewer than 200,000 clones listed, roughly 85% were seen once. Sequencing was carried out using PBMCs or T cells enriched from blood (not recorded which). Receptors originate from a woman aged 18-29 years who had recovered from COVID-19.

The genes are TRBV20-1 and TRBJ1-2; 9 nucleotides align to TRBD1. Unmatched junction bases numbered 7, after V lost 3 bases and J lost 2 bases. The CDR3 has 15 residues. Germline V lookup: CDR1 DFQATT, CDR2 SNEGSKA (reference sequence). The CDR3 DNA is TGCAGTGCTAGTAAAGGGACAGGGAGAAACTATGGCTACACCTTC. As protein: CSASKGTGRNYGYTF.

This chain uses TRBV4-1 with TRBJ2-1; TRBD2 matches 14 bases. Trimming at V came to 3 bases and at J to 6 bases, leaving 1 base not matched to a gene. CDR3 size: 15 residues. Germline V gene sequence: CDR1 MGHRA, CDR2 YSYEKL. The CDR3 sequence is CASSQGLAGANEQFF. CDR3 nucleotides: TGCGCCAGCAGCCAGGGACTAGCGGGAGCCAATGAGCAGTTCTTC.

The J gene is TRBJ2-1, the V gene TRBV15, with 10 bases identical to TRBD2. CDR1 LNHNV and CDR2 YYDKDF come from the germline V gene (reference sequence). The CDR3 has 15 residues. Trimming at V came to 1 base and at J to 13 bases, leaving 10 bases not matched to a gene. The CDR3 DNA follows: TGTGCCACCAGCAGAGGGAGGACTAGCGGTTTGTCACAGTTCTTC. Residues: CATSRGRTSGLSQFF.

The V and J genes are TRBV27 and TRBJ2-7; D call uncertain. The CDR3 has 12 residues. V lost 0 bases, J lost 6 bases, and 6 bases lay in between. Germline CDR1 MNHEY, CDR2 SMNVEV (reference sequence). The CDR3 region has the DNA TGTGCCAGCAGTTTATCGTATGTCGAGCAGTACTTC. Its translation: CASSLSYVEQYF.

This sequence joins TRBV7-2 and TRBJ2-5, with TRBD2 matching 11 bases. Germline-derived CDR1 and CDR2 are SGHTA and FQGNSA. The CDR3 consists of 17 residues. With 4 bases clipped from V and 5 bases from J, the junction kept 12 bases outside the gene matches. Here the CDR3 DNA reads TGTGCCAGCAGCTCACTAGCGGGGGTGAACTGGGGGGAGACCCAGTACTTC. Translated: CASSSLAGVNWGETQYF. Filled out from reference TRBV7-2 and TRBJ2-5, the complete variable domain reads GAGVSQSPSNKVTEKGKDVELRCDPISGHTALYWYRQSLGQGLEFLIYFQGNSAPDKSGLPSDRFSAERTGGSVSTLTIQRTQQEDSAVYLCASSSLAGVNWGETQYFGPGTRLLVL.

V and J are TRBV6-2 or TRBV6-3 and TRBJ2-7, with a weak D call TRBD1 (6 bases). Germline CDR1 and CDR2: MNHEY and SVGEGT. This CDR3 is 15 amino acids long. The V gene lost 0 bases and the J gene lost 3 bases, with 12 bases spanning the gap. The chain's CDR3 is CASSYSSSQGYEQYF. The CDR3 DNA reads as TGTGCCAGCAGTTACTCTTCGTCACAGGGCTACGAGCAGTACTTC.

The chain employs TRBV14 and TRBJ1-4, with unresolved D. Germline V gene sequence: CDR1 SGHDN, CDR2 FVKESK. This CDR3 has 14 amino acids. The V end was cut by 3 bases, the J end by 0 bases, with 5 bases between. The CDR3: CASSQAATNEKLFF. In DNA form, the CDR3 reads TGTGCCAGCAGCCAGGCAGCAACTAATGAAAAACTGTTTTTT.

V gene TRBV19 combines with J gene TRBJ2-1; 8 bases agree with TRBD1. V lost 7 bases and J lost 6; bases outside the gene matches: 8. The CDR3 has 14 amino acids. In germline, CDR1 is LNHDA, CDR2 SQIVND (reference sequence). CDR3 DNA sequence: TGTGCCAGTACCCTAGGACAGGGATTCAATGAGCAGTTCTTC. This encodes CASTLGQGFNEQFF.

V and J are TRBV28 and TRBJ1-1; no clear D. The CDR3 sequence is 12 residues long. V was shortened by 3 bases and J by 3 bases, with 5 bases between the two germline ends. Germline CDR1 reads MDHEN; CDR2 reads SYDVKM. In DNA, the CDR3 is TGTGCCAGCAGTTTTCCGTACACTGAAGCTTTCTTT. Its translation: CASSFPYTEAFF.

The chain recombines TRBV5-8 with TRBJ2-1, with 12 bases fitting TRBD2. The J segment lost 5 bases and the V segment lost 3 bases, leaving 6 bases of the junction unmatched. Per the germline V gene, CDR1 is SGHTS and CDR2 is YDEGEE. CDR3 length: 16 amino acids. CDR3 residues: CASSSLAGGKDNEQFF. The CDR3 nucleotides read TGTGCCAGCAGCTCCCTAGCGGGGGGGAAGGACAATGAGCAGTTCTTC.

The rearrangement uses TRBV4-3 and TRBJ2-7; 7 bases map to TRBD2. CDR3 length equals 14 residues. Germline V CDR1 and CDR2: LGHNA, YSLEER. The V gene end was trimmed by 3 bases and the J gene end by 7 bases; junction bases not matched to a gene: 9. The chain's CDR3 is CASSQGRDRREQYF. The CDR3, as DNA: TGCGCCAGCAGCCAGGGGAGGGACCGGCGGGAGCAGTACTTC.

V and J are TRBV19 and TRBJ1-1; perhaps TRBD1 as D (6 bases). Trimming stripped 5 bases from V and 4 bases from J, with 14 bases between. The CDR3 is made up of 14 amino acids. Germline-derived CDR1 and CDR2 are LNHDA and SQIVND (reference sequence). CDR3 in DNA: TGTGCCAGTAGTCTCGACAGGTGGGCCACTGAAGCTTTCTTT. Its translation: CASSLDRWATEAFF.

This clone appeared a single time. CDR3 residues: CAISESKAGGGGYTF. Written as DNA, the CDR3 is TGTGCCATCAGTGAGTCGAAAGCAGGGGGTGGTGGCTACACCTTC. The chain joins TRBV10-3 to TRBJ1-2; 7 bases fit TRBD1. Trimming cost V 0 bases and J 7 bases; bases outside gene matches: 8. Germline CDR1 is ENHRY and CDR2 is SYGVKD. The CDR3 spans 15 residues.

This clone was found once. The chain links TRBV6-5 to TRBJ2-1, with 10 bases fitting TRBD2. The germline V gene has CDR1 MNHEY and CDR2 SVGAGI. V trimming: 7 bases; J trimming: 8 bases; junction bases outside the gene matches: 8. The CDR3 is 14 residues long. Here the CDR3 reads CASTDSGRGYEQFF. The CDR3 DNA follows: TGTGCCAGCACAGACAGCGGGAGGGGCTATGAGCAGTTCTTC.

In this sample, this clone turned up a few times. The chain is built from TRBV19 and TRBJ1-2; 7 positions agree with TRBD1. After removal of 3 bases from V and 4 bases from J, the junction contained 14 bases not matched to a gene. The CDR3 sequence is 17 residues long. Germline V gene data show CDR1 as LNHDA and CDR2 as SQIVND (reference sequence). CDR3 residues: CASSILGRSGGIYGYTF. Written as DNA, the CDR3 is TGTGCCAGTAGTATTCTGGGAAGGTCAGGGGGAATCTATGGCTACACCTTC.

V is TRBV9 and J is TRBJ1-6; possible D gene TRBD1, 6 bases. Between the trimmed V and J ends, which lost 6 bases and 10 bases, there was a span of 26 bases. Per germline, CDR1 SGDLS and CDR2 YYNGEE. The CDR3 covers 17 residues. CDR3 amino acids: CASMDVRAGGSTSPLHF. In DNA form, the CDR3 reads TGTGCCAGCATGGACGTCAGGGCTGGGGGCTCGACCTCACCCCTCCACTTT.

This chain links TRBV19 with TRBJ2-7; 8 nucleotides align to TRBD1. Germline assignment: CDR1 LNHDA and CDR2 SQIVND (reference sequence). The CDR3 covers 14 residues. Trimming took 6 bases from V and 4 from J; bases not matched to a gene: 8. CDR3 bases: TGTGCCAGTAGCATGGGACAGGCTGGGTACGAGCAGTACTTC. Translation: CASSMGQAGYEQYF.

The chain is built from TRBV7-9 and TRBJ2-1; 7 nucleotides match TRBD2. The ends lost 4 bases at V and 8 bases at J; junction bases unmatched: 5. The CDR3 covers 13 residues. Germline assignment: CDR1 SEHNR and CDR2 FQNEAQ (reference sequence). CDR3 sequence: CASSSPGGYEQFF. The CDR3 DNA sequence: TGTGCCAGCAGCTCCCCCGGGGGGTATGAGCAGTTCTTC.

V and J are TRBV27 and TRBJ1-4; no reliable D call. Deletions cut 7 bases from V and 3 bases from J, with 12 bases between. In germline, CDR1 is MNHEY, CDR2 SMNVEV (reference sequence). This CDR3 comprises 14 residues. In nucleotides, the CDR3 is TGTGCCAGCATGGGATCCGGGGCTAATGAAAAACTGTTTTTT. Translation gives CASMGSGANEKLFF.

The DNA of the CDR3 is TGTGCCACCAGCAGAGCCCGGGACACTTTCTACGAGCAGTACTTC. It is translated as CATSRARDTFYEQYF. V gene TRBV15 combines with J gene TRBJ2-7; weak D call: TRBD1 (6 bases). CDR3 length: 15 amino acids. Trimming stripped 1 base from V and 3 bases from J, with 13 bases between. The V gene's germline CDR1 is LNHNV and CDR2 YYDKDF (reference sequence).

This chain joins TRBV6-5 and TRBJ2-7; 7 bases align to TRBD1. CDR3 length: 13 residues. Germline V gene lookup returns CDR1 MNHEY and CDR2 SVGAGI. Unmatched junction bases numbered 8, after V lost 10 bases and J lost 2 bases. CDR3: CATRQGIAYEQYF. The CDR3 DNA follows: TGTGCCACCCGACAGGGAATCGCCTACGAGCAGTACTTC.

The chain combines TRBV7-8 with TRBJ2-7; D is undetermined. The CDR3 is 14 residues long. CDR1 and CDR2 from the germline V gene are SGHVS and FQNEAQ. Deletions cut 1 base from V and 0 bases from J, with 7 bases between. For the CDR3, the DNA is TGTGCCAGCAGCTTAGGACACTTCTCCTACGAGCAGTACTTC. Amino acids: CASSLGHFSYEQYF.

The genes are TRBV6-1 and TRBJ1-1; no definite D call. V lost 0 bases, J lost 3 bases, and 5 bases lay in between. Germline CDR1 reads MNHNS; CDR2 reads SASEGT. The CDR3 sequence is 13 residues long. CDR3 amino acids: CASSEASYTEAFF. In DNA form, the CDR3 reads TGTGCCAGCAGTGAAGCGTCGTACACTGAAGCTTTCTTT.

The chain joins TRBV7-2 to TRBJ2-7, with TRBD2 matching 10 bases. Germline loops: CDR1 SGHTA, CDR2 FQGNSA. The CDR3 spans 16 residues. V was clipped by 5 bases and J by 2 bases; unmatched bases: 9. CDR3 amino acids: CASSVLAGAFPYEQYF. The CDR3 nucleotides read TGTGCCAGCAGCGTCCTAGCGGGAGCCTTCCCCTACGAGCAGTACTTC.

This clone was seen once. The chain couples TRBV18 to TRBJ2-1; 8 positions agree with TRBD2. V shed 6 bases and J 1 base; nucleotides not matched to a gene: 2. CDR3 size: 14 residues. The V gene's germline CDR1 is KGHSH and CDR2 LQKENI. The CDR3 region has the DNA TGTGCCAGCTCCCCTAGCGGGTCCTACAATGAGCAGTTCTTC. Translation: CASSPSGSYNEQFF.